The TCR beta chain described here comes from a study of molecular identifiers for immune sequencing clone quantification. Study results and caveats: Effector cells had over 99% of their molecules in clones above 20 RNA copies, while naive cells had under 1%. A single cell's spiked Jurkat TCR RNA was reportedly detectable among one million naive cells.

TCRdb re-analysed the PCR reads in MiXCR, keeping a single row per CDR3 protein. The table has about 65,000 distinct CDR3 sequences, approximately 18% seen once. This clonotype was detected ten times or more. The antigen is unknown. The CDR3 runs to 15 residues. Germline V gene lookup returns CDR1 SGHTA and CDR2 FQGNSA. V gave up 1 base and J gave up 5 bases, with 14 bases separating them. The receptor comes from a human donor in good health. Some libraries in this study had Jurkat cell RNA spiked in. The gene calls are TRBV7-2 and TRBJ2-5, with TRBD2 as a possible D gene (7 bases). Sequenced material: naive CD8+ T cells from blood, with Jurkat cell RNA spiked in. Regarding subset: FACS-sorted CD8+CD4-CCR7+CD45RA+ naive T cells. This CDR3 reads CASSLERGGRETQYF. The CDR3 bases are TGTGCCAGCAGCTTAGAGAGGGGGGGTCGTGAGACCCAGTACTTC.